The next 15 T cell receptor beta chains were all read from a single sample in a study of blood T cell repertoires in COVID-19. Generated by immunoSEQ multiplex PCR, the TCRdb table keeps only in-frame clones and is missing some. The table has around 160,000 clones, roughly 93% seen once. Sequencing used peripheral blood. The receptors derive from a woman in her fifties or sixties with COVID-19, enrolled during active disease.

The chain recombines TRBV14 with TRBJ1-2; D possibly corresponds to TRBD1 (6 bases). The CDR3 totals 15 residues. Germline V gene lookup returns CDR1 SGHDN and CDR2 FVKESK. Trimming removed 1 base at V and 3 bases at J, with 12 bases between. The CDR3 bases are TGTGCCAGCAGCCAAGTTACAGGGTCCCACTATGGCTACACCTTC. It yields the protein CASSQVTGSHYGYTF.

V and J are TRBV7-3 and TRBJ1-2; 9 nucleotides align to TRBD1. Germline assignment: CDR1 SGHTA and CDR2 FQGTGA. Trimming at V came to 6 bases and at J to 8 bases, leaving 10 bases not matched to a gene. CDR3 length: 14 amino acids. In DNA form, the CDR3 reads TGTGCCAGCAGGTCGAACAGGGGGCTAGAAGGCTACACCTTC. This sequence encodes CASRSNRGLEGYTF. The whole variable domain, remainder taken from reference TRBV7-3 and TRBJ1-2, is GAGVSQTPSNKVTEKGKYVELRCDPISGHTALYWYRQSLGQGPEFLIYFQGTGAADDSGLPNDRFFAVRPEGSVSTLKIQRTERGDSAVYLCASRSNRGLEGYTFGSGTRLTVV.

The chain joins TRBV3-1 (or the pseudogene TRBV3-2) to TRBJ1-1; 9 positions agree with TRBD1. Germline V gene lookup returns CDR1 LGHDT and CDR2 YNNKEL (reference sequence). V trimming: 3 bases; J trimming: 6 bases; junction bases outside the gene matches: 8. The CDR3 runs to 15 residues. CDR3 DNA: TGTGCCAGCAGCCAGGCCGGGACAGGGATTTCTGAAGCTTTCTTT. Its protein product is CASSQAGTGISEAFF.

CDR3 region: CASSWNRGPGELFF. CDR3 in DNA: TGTGCCAGCAGTTGGAACAGGGGGCCCGGGGAGCTGTTTTTT. The J gene is TRBJ2-2, the V gene TRBV6-2 or TRBV6-3, with TRBD1 matching 9 bases. The germline V gene encodes CDR1 MNHEY and CDR2 SVGEGT. Losses at the gene ends were 4 bases for V and 6 bases for J; bases not matched to a gene: 3. This CDR3 contains 14 residues.

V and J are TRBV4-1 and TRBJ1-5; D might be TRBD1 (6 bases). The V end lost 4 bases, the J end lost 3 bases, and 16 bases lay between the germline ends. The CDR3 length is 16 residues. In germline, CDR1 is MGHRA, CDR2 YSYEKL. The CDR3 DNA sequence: TGCGCCAGCAGCCTAGAGGGAGGGGGGTTCAATCAGCCCCAGCATTTT. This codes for CASSLEGGGFNQPQHF.

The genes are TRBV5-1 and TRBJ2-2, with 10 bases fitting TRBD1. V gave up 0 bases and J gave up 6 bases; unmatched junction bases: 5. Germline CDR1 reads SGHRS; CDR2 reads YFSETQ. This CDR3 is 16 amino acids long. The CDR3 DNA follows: TGCGCCAGCAGCTTGGGCCGACAGGGGGCGGCCGGGGAGCTGTTTTTT. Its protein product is CASSLGRQGAAGELFF.

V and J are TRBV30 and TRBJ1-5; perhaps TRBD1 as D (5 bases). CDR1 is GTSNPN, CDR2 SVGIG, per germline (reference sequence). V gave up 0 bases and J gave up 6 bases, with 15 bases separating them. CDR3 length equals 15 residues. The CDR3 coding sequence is TGTGCCTGGAGTGTAGGCGGAGCAGGGATTCAGCCCCAGCATTTT. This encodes CAWSVGGAGIQPQHF.

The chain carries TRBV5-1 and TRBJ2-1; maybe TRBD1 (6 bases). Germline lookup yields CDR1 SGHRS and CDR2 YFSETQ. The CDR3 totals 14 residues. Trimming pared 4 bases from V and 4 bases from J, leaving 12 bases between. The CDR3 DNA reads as TGCGCCAGCAGCCTCCGGACAGAGTACAATGAGCAGTTCTTC. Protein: CASSLRTEYNEQFF.

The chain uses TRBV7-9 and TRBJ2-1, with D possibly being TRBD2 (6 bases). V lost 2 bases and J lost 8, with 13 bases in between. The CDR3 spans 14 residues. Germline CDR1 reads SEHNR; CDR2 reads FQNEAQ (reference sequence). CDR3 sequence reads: CASSLTVGEDEQFF. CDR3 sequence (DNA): TGTGCCAGCAGCTTAACGGTCGGGGAGGATGAGCAGTTCTTC.

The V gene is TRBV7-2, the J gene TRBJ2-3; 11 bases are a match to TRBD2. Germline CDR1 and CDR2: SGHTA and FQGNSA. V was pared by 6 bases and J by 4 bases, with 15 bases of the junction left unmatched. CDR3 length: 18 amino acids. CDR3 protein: CASRLLKTGTSGADTQYF. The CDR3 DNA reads TGTGCCAGCAGGCTACTGAAAACCGGGACTAGCGGTGCAGATACGCAGTATTTT.

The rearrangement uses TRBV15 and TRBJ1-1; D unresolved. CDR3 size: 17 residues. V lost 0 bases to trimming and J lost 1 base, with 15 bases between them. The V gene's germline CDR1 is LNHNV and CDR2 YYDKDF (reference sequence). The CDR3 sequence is CATSRDQLREQNTEAFF. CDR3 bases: TGTGCCACCAGCAGAGATCAGCTTAGGGAGCAGAACACTGAAGCTTTCTTT.

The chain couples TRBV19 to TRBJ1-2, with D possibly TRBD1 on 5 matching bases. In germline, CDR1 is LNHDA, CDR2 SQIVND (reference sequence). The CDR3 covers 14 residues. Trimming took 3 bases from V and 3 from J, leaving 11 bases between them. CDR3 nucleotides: TGTGCCAGTAGTATCGCAGGGCCCGACTATGGCTACACCTTC. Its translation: CASSIAGPDYGYTF.

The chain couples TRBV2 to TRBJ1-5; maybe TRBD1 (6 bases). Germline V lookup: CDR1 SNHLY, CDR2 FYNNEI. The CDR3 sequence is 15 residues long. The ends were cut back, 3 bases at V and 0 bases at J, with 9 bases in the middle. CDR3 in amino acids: CASSEGAYSNQPQHF. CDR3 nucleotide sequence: TGTGCCAGCAGTGAGGGGGCTTATAGCAATCAGCCCCAGCATTTT.

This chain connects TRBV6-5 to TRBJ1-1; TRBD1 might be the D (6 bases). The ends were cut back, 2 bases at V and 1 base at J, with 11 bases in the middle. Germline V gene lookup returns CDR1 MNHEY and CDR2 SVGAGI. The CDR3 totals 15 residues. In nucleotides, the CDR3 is TGTGCCAGCAGTTACCTCAGGGGCAGGAACACTGAAGCTTTCTTT. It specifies CASSYLRGRNTEAFF.

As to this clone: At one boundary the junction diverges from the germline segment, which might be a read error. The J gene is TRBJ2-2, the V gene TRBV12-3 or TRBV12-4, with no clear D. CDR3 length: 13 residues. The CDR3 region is CASRLGWPGELFF. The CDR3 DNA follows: TGTGCCAGCAGATTAGGGTGGCCCGGGGAGCTGTTTTTT.